The 29 T cell receptor beta chains below all came from one sample that was sequenced in a study of T cells in Graves' hyperthyroidism and ophthalmopathy. Amplified TCR beta CDR3 regions came from RNA transcripts. RT-PCR in the first round (using the HTBI primer set) targeted the TCR CDR3. A single record per CDR3 protein comes from TCRdb applying MiXCR to the multiplex PCR reads. The sample comprises hundreds of thousands of distinct CDR3 sequences, roughly 45% of which are singletons, and approximately 6.8% rests with the top ten. Sequencing input: peripheral blood or thyroid tissue (not recorded which). These receptors originate from an adult man with Graves' disease, either hyperthyroidism or ophthalmopathy (not recorded which).

This clonotype was counted many times. The chain uses TRBV19 and TRBJ2-7; 10 bases are a match to TRBD2. The germline V gene encodes CDR1 LNHDA and CDR2 SQIVND (reference sequence). With V trimmed by 6 bases and J by 1 base, 3 bases remained unmatched. CDR3 length equals 14 residues. CDR3 sequence reads: CASRRTSGSYEQYF. As DNA, the CDR3 is TGTGCCAGTAGAAGGACTAGCGGATCCTACGAGCAGTACTTC.

This clonotype occurred once. The chain carries TRBV4-1 and TRBJ2-7, with TRBD2 matching over 16 bases. The germline CDR1 and CDR2 sequences are MGHRA and YSYEKL. J was trimmed by 4 bases and V by 6 bases; bases with no gene match: 9. The CDR3 loop spans 17 amino acids. CDR3 region: CASRGLAGGTPPYEQYF. The CDR3 DNA reads as TGCGCCAGCAGGGGACTAGCGGGAGGGACCCCACCGTACGAGCAGTACTTC.

The chain recombines TRBV10-2 with TRBJ2-2, with 8 bases aligning to TRBD1. J was trimmed by 7 bases and V by 2 bases; bases with no gene match: 0. There are 13 residues in the CDR3. Germline lookup yields CDR1 WSHSY and CDR2 SAAADI. The DNA of the CDR3 is TGCGCCAGCAGTGAGGACAGGGGCGGGGAGCTGTTTTTT. As protein: CASSEDRGGELFF.

This clonotype was counted only a few times. The V call is TRBV14, the J call TRBJ1-1; D possibly corresponds to TRBD1 (5 bases). The germline V gene has CDR1 SGHDN and CDR2 FVKESK. This CDR3 has 14 residues. V lost 4 bases, J lost 5 bases, and 14 bases lay in between. DNA of the CDR3: TGTGCCAGCAGCCCCCGGATCTGGGGGACTGAAGCTTTCTTT. The encoded protein is CASSPRIWGTEAFF.

This clonotype occurred many times. This chain joins TRBV25-1 and TRBJ1-1, with a tentative D call TRBD1 (5 bases). The CDR3 runs 13 residues. V lost 3 bases and J lost 6, with 11 bases in between. Germline CDR1 MGHDK, CDR2 SYGVNS. CDR3 DNA: TGTGCCAGCAGTGAGGGACGTTTGGCTGAAGCTTTCTTT. As protein: CASSEGRLAEAFF.

This clonotype was counted at least ten times. The rearrangement joins TRBV7-9 to TRBJ2-2; the D is unclear. The germline V gene encodes CDR1 SEHNR and CDR2 FQNEAQ (reference sequence). The CDR3 totals 13 residues. V was clipped by 0 bases and J by 6 bases, with 5 bases between them. CDR3 in amino acids: CASSLAVSGELFF. CDR3 nucleotide sequence: TGTGCCAGCAGCTTAGCGGTGTCCGGGGAGCTGTTTTTT.

This chain links TRBV7-9 with TRBJ1-2, with 9 nucleotides matching TRBD1. The germline V gene encodes CDR1 SEHNR and CDR2 FQNEAQ (reference sequence). Unmatched junction bases numbered 11, after V lost 5 bases and J lost 10 bases. The CDR3 is made up of 14 amino acids. The CDR3 is CASSPGQGRRSYTF. CDR3 coding DNA: TGTGCCAGCAGCCCGGGACAGGGCCGGCGATCCTACACCTTC.

This chain uses TRBV6-1 with TRBJ2-7; D not resolved. Per germline, CDR1 MNHNS and CDR2 SASEGT. The length of the CDR3 is 12 residues. Between the trimmed V and J ends, which lost 3 bases and 8 bases, there was a span of 11 bases. The CDR3 nucleotides are TGTGCCAGCAGTGAGACCCACATACAGCAGTACTTC. This encodes CASSETHIQQYF.

The chain is built from TRBV12-3 or TRBV12-4 and TRBJ1-4, with D perhaps TRBD1 (6 bases). With 7 bases removed from V and 6 bases from J, the gap between germline ends came to 12 bases. The CDR3 is 13 residues long. CDR3 residues: CASKLTGDEKLFF. The DNA for the CDR3 is TGTGCCAGCAAGCTGACAGGCGATGAAAAACTGTTTTTT.

The chain couples TRBV6-6 to TRBJ2-2; D is possibly TRBD1 or TRBD2 (6 bases each). CDR1 is MNHNY and CDR2 is SVGAGI in the germline V gene (reference sequence). The V and J ends lost 8 bases and 3 bases respectively, with 7 bases between them. The CDR3 sequence is 12 residues long. In DNA form, the CDR3 reads TGTGCCAGCGGGGGGCACACCGGGGAGCTGTTTTTT. It specifies CASGGHTGELFF.

This clonotype was seen repeatedly, ten times or more. The rearrangement uses TRBV12-3 or TRBV12-4 and TRBJ1-3; a weak D match, TRBD1 (6 bases). V lost 7 bases and J 2 bases, leaving 9 bases between the germline ends. The CDR3 has 13 residues. CDR3 sequence reads: CASTGDPGNTIYF. As DNA, the CDR3 is TGTGCCAGCACAGGGGACCCTGGAAACACCATATATTTT.

V is TRBV6-6 and J is TRBJ1-5, with a weak D call TRBD1 (6 bases). The V end lost 7 bases, the J end lost 4 bases, and 14 bases lay between the germline ends. The CDR3 length is 14 residues. The germline V gene has CDR1 MNHNY and CDR2 SVGAGI (reference sequence). The CDR3 DNA reads TGTGCCAGCAACATCAGGAGGGGGAATCAGCCCCAGCATTTT. It yields the protein CASNIRRGNQPQHF.

This chain joins TRBV10-3 and TRBJ2-5, with D hard to call. The V and J ends lost 2 bases and 2 bases respectively, with 12 bases between them. The CDR3 is made up of 15 amino acids. Germline lookup yields CDR1 ENHRY and CDR2 SYGVKD. CDR3 bases: TGTGCCATCAGTGAGGAACAGATTATGCAAGAGACCCAGTACTTC. Encoded protein: CAISEEQIMQETQYF.

V is TRBV10-3 and J is TRBJ1-2, with D uncertain. CDR1 is ENHRY, CDR2 SYGVKD, per germline. Trimming removed 10 bases at V and 3 bases at J, with 9 bases between. The CDR3 is 11 residues long. CDR3 loop: CATRRDYGYTF. CDR3 in DNA: TGTGCCACGCGCCGGGACTATGGCTACACCTTC.

This chain connects TRBV20-1 to TRBJ1-3; D remains ambiguous. V lost 0 bases and J lost 3, with 9 bases in between. Looked up from germline, CDR1 is DFQATT and CDR2 is SNEGSKA (reference sequence). This CDR3 spans 14 amino acids. In nucleotides, the CDR3 is TGCAGTGCTAGAGATGGGAGGGATGGAAACACCATATATTTT. Its translation: CSARDGRDGNTIYF.

This clonotype was counted at least ten times. The rearrangement links TRBV6-4 to TRBJ1-6, with D hard to call. V lost 0 bases to trimming and J lost 9 bases, with 6 bases between them. The CDR3 loop spans 13 amino acids. Per germline, CDR1 MRHNA and CDR2 SNTAGT. The CDR3 spells CASSDSIGSPLHF. The DNA of the CDR3 is TGTGCCAGCAGTGACTCGATCGGTTCACCCCTCCACTTT.

In its sample, this clonotype was seen a few times. The chain uses TRBV6-5 and TRBJ2-7; D is possibly TRBD1 or TRBD2 (6 bases each). The germline V gene has CDR1 MNHEY and CDR2 SVGAGI. The CDR3 covers 15 residues. Trimming pared 6 bases from V and 1 base from J, leaving 16 bases between. This CDR3 reads CASSQEGGPSYEQYF. CDR3 bases: TGTGCCAGCAGCCAAGAGGGGGGCCCTTCCTACGAGCAGTACTTC.

This clonotype was recorded at least ten times. The chain recombines TRBV2 with TRBJ1-1; D is unclear. Per germline, CDR1 SNHLY and CDR2 FYNNEI. Trimming stripped 6 bases from V and 3 bases from J, with 11 bases between. This CDR3 contains 13 residues. The CDR3, as DNA: TGTGCCAGCAGGGAGGAGGCGGACACTGAAGCTTTCTTT. It is translated as CASREEADTEAFF.

Concerning this clonotype: Without the conserved terminal phenylalanine or tryptophan, this CDR3 likely stems from a read error. The DNA is left out, because the CDR3 cannot be placed on it with certainty; the CDR3 is given as TCRdb lists it. The genes are TRBV12-3 or TRBV12-4 and TRBJ2-7. Inclusive of both ends, the CDR3 amounts to 8 amino acids. The CDR3 reads CASSSTRT.

This clonotype was observed a handful of times. The chain is built from TRBV20-1 and TRBJ1-2, with a weak D call TRBD1 (6 bases). V dropped 2 bases and J dropped 13 bases, with 17 bases sitting between them. The V gene's germline CDR1 is DFQATT and CDR2 SNEGSKA (reference sequence). The CDR3 totals 12 residues. CDR3 DNA sequence: TGCAGTGCTAGACATAACAGGGTCGGGCTCACCTTC. Translating it yields CSARHNRVGLTF.

In the case of this clonotype: A clone one base away is much larger, so this may be a read error. V and J are TRBV29-1 and TRBJ1-1; 7 bases align to TRBD1. The CDR3 length is 13 residues. J was trimmed by 0 bases and V by 6 bases; bases with no gene match: 4. CDR1 and CDR2 (germline): SQVTM, ANQGSEA. DNA for the CDR3: TGCAGCGTGATACAGGGGCTGAACACTGAAGCTTTCTTT. It specifies CSVIQGLNTEAFF.

The chain carries TRBV15 and TRBJ1-6; TRBD1 aligns across 12 bases. Germline assignment: CDR1 LNHNV and CDR2 YYDKDF (reference sequence). CDR3 length: 16 amino acids. The J segment lost 10 bases and the V segment lost 3 bases, leaving 7 bases of the junction unmatched. The CDR3 nucleotides are TGTGCCACCAGCAGTCCAACTGGGACAGGGGGCTCACCCCTCCACTTT. It is translated as CATSSPTGTGGSPLHF.

Notes on this clonotype: One junction end does not reproduce the germline sequence, and a read error may be involved. The chain employs TRBV24-1 and TRBJ1-2, with D uncertain. In germline, CDR1 is KGHDR, CDR2 SFDVKD. The CDR3 spans 14 residues. The CDR3 DNA reads as TGTGCCACCATTGATGCGGACGGGTCCTTCGGCTACACCTTC. It yields the protein CATIDADGSFGYTF.

This clonotype was recorded a few times. The chain is built from TRBV4-1 and TRBJ1-2, with 10 nucleotides matching TRBD1. Trimming removed 3 bases from V and 7 bases from J; junction bases left unmatched: 5. This CDR3 is 14 amino acids long. Germline assignment: CDR1 MGHRA and CDR2 YSYEKL. Here the CDR3 reads CASSQEGQGIGYTF. The CDR3 coding sequence is TGCGCCAGCAGCCAGGAGGGACAGGGGATTGGCTACACCTTC.

This CDR3 reads CASGDDSYNSPLHF. CDR3 coding DNA: TGTGCCAGCGGGGACGACTCCTATAATTCACCCCTCCACTTT. This chain uses TRBV2 with TRBJ1-6, with a tentative D call TRBD1 (5 bases). CDR1 SNHLY and CDR2 FYNNEI come from the germline V gene. Between the trimmed V and J ends, which lost 8 bases and 0 bases, there was a span of 8 bases. There are 14 residues in the CDR3.

The chain recombines TRBV7-2 with TRBJ1-1; no clear D. V lost 3 bases to trimming and J lost 1 base, with 9 bases between them. This CDR3 region has 14 residues. Germline CDR1 and CDR2: SGHTA and FQGNSA. CDR3 protein: CASSFSGKNTEAFF. CDR3 coding DNA: TGTGCCAGCAGCTTTTCCGGAAAGAACACTGAAGCTTTCTTT.

The rearrangement joins TRBV11-2 to TRBJ2-7, with 8 positions matching TRBD1. This CDR3 is 13 amino acids long. Germline CDR1 reads SGHAT; CDR2 reads FQNNGV. J was trimmed by 6 bases and V by 4 bases; bases with no gene match: 5. CDR3 coding DNA: TGTGCCAGCAGCTCGGCAGGGGGCGTCGAGCAGTACTTC. Encoded protein: CASSSAGGVEQYF.

This chain joins TRBV15 and TRBJ2-5; TRBD1 agrees at 10 bases. There are 14 residues in the CDR3. V lost 5 bases and J lost 5; bases outside the gene matches: 5. From germline, CDR1 is LNHNV and CDR2 YYDKDF (reference sequence). CDR3 bases: TGTGCCACCAGCCGACAGGGGGCTTGGGAGACCCAGTACTTC. Translating gives CATSRQGAWETQYF. Complete variable domain (other parts from reference TRBV15 and TRBJ2-5): DAMVIQNPRYQVTQFGKPVTLSCSQTLNHNVMYWYQQKSSQAPKLLFHYYDKDFNNEADTPDNFQSRRPNTSFCFLDIRSPGLGDTAMYLCATSRQGAWETQYFGPGTRLLVL.

A word on this clonotype: This may come from a read error, since a much larger clone is one base off. This rearrangement joins TRBV2 to TRBJ1-1; D call uncertain. The CDR3 loop spans 14 amino acids. Germline values: CDR1 SNHLY, CDR2 FYNNEI. V dropped 2 bases and J dropped 7 bases, with 14 bases sitting between them. CDR3 DNA sequence: TGTGCCAGCAGTGAATCCGCGATGAAAAATGAAGCTTTCTTT. Encoded protein: CASSESAMKNEAFF.